This is a list of T cell receptor beta chains from one sample in a study of cytomegalovirus exposure and HLA in healthy donors. Repertoires were generated with immunoSEQ multiplex PCR, while TCRdb's copy carries only in-frame clones and drops some. The sample has tens of thousands of clones, approximately 76% seen once; the top ten hold 8% to 9%. The sample was PBMCs. The receptor set was obtained from a woman aged 25 to 39 in good health and CMV-seropositive. CDR3s include the opening cysteine and the closing phenylalanine or tryptophan. D genes are given only for firm matches. Rows give clone size only sometimes, using once, few, many, or a class for an expanded clone.

v_gene	j_gene	abundance	d_gene	CDR3nt	CDR3aa
TRBV29-1	TRBJ2-3	NA	NA	TGCAGCGTTGAAGATCGGTTCCGGGGGAGCACAGATACGCAGTATTTT	CSVEDRFRGSTDTQYF
TRBV5-4	TRBJ2-3	few	NA	TGTGCCAGCAGCTTGAAGGGGGGCACAGATACGCAGTATTTT	CASSLKGGTDTQYF
TRBV6-5	TRBJ1-5	NA	NA	TGTGCCAGCAGTGAACGGAATCAGCCCCAGCATTTT	CASSERNQPQHF
TRBV6-1	TRBJ1-4	few	TRBD1	TGTGCCAGCCAACCCGGGACAGGGAGTGAAAAACTGTTTTTT	CASQPGTGSEKLFF
TRBV7-3	TRBJ2-3	NA	TRBD1	TGTGCCAGCAGCTTAATGGGACAGGGAGGACCAGATACGCAGTATTTT	CASSLMGQGGPDTQYF
TRBV7-2	TRBJ2-7	NA	TRBD1	TGTGCCAGCAGCTTCGGGACAGGGGCGTACGAGCAGTACTTC	CASSFGTGAYEQYF
TRBV6-6	TRBJ2-1	NA	TRBD1	TGTGCCGCCGGGACAGGGACCAACAATGAGCAGTTCTTC	CAAGTGTNNEQFF
TRBV28	TRBJ1-4	NA	NA	TGTGCCAGCAGAGCCGGGGGGACGGTAAATGAAAAACTGTTTTTT	CASRAGGTVNEKLFF
TRBV18	TRBJ2-5	NA	NA	TGTGCCAGCTCACCAGCGGGGTCGGAAACCCAGTACTTC	CASSPAGSETQYF
TRBV2	TRBJ2-2	few	TRBD1	TGTGCCAGCAGTGAATGGACAGGTTCGAACACCGGGGAGCTGTTTTTT	CASSEWTGSNTGELFF
TRBV4-2	TRBJ2-1	NA	TRBD2	TGTGCCAGCAGCCAAGATTGGGTGACTAGCGGGGGGCCGGTTGAGCAGTTCTTC	CASSQDWVTSGGPVEQFF
TRBV19	TRBJ1-2	NA	NA	TGTGCCAGTAGTATCACCCCCCCGGAGAGTCGTGGCTACACCTTC	CASSITPPESRGYTF
TRBV2	TRBJ2-7	NA	NA	TGTGCCAGCAGTGAAGCGAAGCGCGAGCAGTACTTC	CASSEAKREQYF